What follows are 12 T cell receptor beta chains derived from one specimen sequenced in a study of breast tumors, draining lymph nodes, adjacent tissues (dated by TCRdb to 2015 to 2016). Libraries were built with multiplex PCR. TCRdb names Illumina HiSeq 2000 as the instrument used. The public reads were reanalyzed by TCRdb: fastp trimming at Q25, MiXCR alignment, in-frame beta chains only. Merged by CDR3 protein, the rows form single entries marked with the most common genes and DNA. A total of over 15,000 distinct CDR3 sequences appear in this sample, 50% to 60% of them only once. Approximately 17% of the sample lies in the top ten. What was sequenced was tumor-adjacent breast tissue. Receptors originate from a female donor with breast cancer. Some clones in this sample may be carry-over from other donors' samples.

There are many counts of this clonotype. The chain has TRBV6-5 and TRBJ2-1; D remains unclear. Trimming took 6 bases from V and 6 from J, leaving 12 bases between them. Per germline, CDR1 MNHEY and CDR2 SVGAGI. The CDR3 extends over 13 amino acids. CDR3 region: CASSRGPSNEQFF. The CDR3 nucleotides read TGTGCCAGCAGCCGAGGCCCCTCCAATGAGCAGTTCTTC.

The sample holds many counts of this clonotype. This chain links TRBV7-3 with TRBJ2-1; possibly TRBD1 or TRBD2 for D (5 bases each). V lost 5 bases and J 6 bases, leaving 8 bases between the germline ends. CDR3 size: 12 residues. Germline V gives CDR1 SGHTA, CDR2 FQGTGA. The CDR3 nucleotides read TGTGCCAGCAGCACGGGGCCCAATGAGCAGTTCTTC. This gives the protein CASSTGPNEQFF.

This chain joins TRBV5-1 and TRBJ1-6; 7 bases map to TRBD1. Germline-derived CDR1 and CDR2 are SGHRS and YFSETQ. The CDR3 runs to 13 residues. V shed 0 bases, J shed 11 bases, and the junction held 2 bases outside the gene matches. Here the CDR3 reads CASSLEQGPPLHF. CDR3 DNA sequence: TGCGCCAGCAGCTTGGAACAGGGGCCACCCCTCCACTTT.

This clonotype was counted a single time. For the CDR3, the DNA is TGCAGTGCTAGGCCGGGACTAGCGGATCACAATGAGCAGTTCTTC. Translating it yields CSARPGLADHNEQFF. The V gene is TRBV20-1, the J gene TRBJ2-1, with TRBD2 identical over 11 bases. The junction had 6 bases not matched to a gene; V was cut back by 3 bases and J by 5 bases. The CDR3 extends over 15 amino acids. CDR1 is DFQATT, CDR2 SNEGSKA, per germline (reference sequence).

The chain is built from TRBV7-2 and TRBJ2-1; no reliable D call. Trimming pared 7 bases from V and 9 bases from J, leaving 19 bases between. The germline V gene has CDR1 SGHTA and CDR2 FQGNSA. The CDR3 is 14 amino acids. This CDR3 reads CASTLLEQSFEQFF. In DNA form, the CDR3 reads TGTGCCAGCACCCTCCTGGAACAGTCTTTTGAGCAGTTCTTC.

This clonotype was recorded at least ten times. CDR3 nucleotide sequence: TGCGCCAGCAGTCTAGACAGGGTAACGGGGGAGCTGTTTTTT. This codes for CASSLDRVTGELFF. This chain uses TRBV10-1 with TRBJ2-2, with 7 bases matching TRBD1. V was clipped by 5 bases and J by 8 bases; unmatched bases: 8. Germline V gene sequence: CDR1 WNHNN, CDR2 SYGVQD (reference sequence). The CDR3 sequence is 14 residues long.

Turning to this clonotype: The junction and the germline gene differ at one end; a read error may be behind it. This chain links TRBV12-3 or TRBV12-4 with TRBJ1-6; TRBD1 matches 9 bases. There are 15 residues in the CDR3. DNA for the CDR3: TGTGCCAGCAGTGAAACCGGGACAGGGAATTCACCCCCTCACTTC. It is translated as CASSETGTGNSPPHF.

CDR3: CASSLTVLGANVLTF. CDR3 DNA sequence: TGTGCCAGCAGCTTAACTGTTCTTGGGGCCAACGTCCTGACTTTC. V usage is TRBV7-3 and J usage is TRBJ2-6; D unresolved. Germline V gene lookup returns CDR1 SGHTA and CDR2 FQGTGA. V was shortened by 0 bases and J by 3 bases, with 6 bases between the two germline ends. The CDR3 has 15 residues.

This rearrangement joins TRBV20-1 to TRBJ2-3; either TRBD1 or TRBD2 may supply D (6 bases each). Germline CDR1 and CDR2: DFQATT and SNEGSKA (reference sequence). The CDR3 is 15 residues long. Trimming removed 0 bases from V and 3 bases from J, with 13 bases in between. The CDR3 DNA is TGCAGTGCTAGAGAGTGGGGGGCAGCGACAGATACGCAGTATTTT. Amino acid sequence: CSAREWGAATDTQYF.

Relative to its sample, this clonotype is medium-sized (0.01 to 0.1%). The V and J genes are TRBV20-1 and TRBJ2-5, with 10 nucleotides matching TRBD2. This CDR3 comprises 13 residues. The junction had 4 bases not matched to a gene; V was cut back by 4 bases and J by 5 bases. Germline V CDR1 and CDR2: DFQATT, SNEGSKA (reference sequence). CDR3 region: CSATSGSLETQYF. The CDR3 DNA follows: TGCAGTGCTACTAGCGGGAGTCTTGAGACCCAGTACTTC.

By sample fraction, this clonotype is medium-sized. The chain combines TRBV6-1 with TRBJ2-1; D perhaps matches TRBD2 (5 bases). Germline loops: CDR1 MNHNS, CDR2 SASEGT. Trimming shortened V by 4 bases and J by 6 bases, and 13 bases separated the two germline ends. This CDR3 comprises 14 residues. In DNA form, the CDR3 reads TGTGCCAGCAGTGTCGACCTTGGAGGCAATGAGCAGTTCTTC. Its protein is CASSVDLGGNEQFF.

In this sample, this clonotype is medium-sized (0.01 to 0.1%). The chain uses TRBV19 and TRBJ2-2; 7 nucleotides match TRBD1. The J segment lost 5 bases and the V segment lost 10 bases, leaving 13 bases of the junction unmatched. Germline values: CDR1 LNHDA, CDR2 SQIVND (reference sequence). This CDR3 comprises 15 residues. The CDR3 loop is CATKGGQLSTGELFF. The CDR3 DNA follows: TGTGCCACAAAAGGGGGACAGCTCTCGACCGGGGAGCTGTTTTTT.